The subject of this entry is one TCR beta chain. Its antigen is still unknown. No per-base quality is available; no much larger clone lies one base away. This sample is part of a study of T cell responses to AZD1222 COVID-19 vaccine (dated by TCRdb to about 2021). Context from the whole study: AZD1222 recipients whose second dose came at about 4 weeks and those whose second dose came at about 12 weeks were combined into one group, since spike-specific TCR depth and breadth did not differ between the two schedules. TCR sequencing covered roughly 230 trial participants: 207 given two doses of AZD1222 and 26 given two doses of MenACWY control vaccine. Trial participants were enrolled into age subgroups of 18-55, 56-69 and 70-plus years, which contained about 160, 30 and 59 TCR-sequenced participants, respectively. The paper's findings and limits, for the study overall: CD4 TCRs associated with the vaccine covered the entire spike protein, and the dominant responses were in regions 160-218 and 743-854. Participants were mostly white British and included more females than males, and it was suggested by the authors that clonal diversity may have been underestimated. Because no samples from the day 14 peak response were available, repertoires could be characterized only after the peak T cell response. Nearly half of unique spike-specific TCRs reportedly recognized epitopes outside regions mutated in the B.1.351 and B.1.1.7 variants. After two AZD1222 doses, both the breadth and the depth of spike-specific TCRs were significantly higher than at day 0 and than in MenACWY recipients. Conclusions about previously exposed vaccinees were limited because only six AZD1222 recipients were SARS-CoV-2 seropositive at baseline. In the small 56-69-year group, the increase in depth fell short of significance, most likely because of low power.

The CDR3, from cysteine to phenylalanine, totals 12 residues. The only DNA kept is the CDR3, 36 bases in frame from the first base. V drops 6 bases and J drops 10 bases, leaving 13 bases in between. CDR1 is given as MNHEY and CDR2 as SVGEGT, both from the germline V gene. The CDR3 regions of human TCRbeta chains were subjected to immunosequencing. The paper's processing steps were these. TCRs in the repertoires were compared against a reference library of SARS-CoV-2-specific TCRs that had been generated with the MIRA antigen-specificity platform. Breadth was defined as the fraction of unique TCRs that were SARS-CoV-2-associated, and depth was defined as the fraction of total T cells that were SARS-CoV-2-associated. Using the MIRA data, each spike-specific TCR was assigned both to the spike region to which the TCR was reactive and to a CD4 or CD8 class. Log10-transformed breadth and depth values were compared by one-way ANOVA with Sidak's multiple comparisons tests. In its TCRdb copy, this immuneACCESS table keeps in-frame sequences only and misses some clones. Where compared with another copy, unresolved V genes explain less than half of these, and the others have no known cause. The D gene and trimming were derived from the DNA, and the V and J assignments and clone size from that table. The sample table shows about 120,000 clones, and around nine tenths are seen once. More than 5.5% of the sample is in the top ten clones.

The intended sense of this specimen's time point label: baseline before first vaccination. Vaccinee samples came from UK trials COV001 and COV002, including a single-blind randomized controlled phase 2/3 trial of AZD1222 (ChAdOx1 nCoV-19) in healthy adults. For TCRbeta chain sequencing, PBMC samples were collected from trial participants at day 0 and at day 28 after the second dose. In this chain, TRBV6-2 or TRBV6-3 is recombined with TRBJ2-1; the D gene is possibly TRBD1 or TRBD2, with 5 bases matching each. The TCR sequence derives from an adult in good health. The sequencing here drew on peripheral blood, taken on day 0 of AZD1222 vaccination. The CDR3 here reads CASSRGTGEQFF. DNA sequence: TGTGCCAGCAGCCGAGGGACCGGGGAGCAGTTCTTC.